The source of this T cell receptor beta chain is a study of Ad26.COV2.S vaccination and SARS-CoV-2 variants. For the study at large: The authors gave Ad26.COV2.S intramuscularly, either once or twice 56 days apart. Overall study findings and caveats: Among vaccine recipients, spike-specific TCR breadth exceeded that of placebo recipients.

Treatment denoted: 19 received Ad26.COV2.S at low or high dose, single or two shots; about 5 received placebo; per-sample allocation not given. Repertoires come from day 63 after the first vaccine or placebo injection. Only in-frame clones appear in the TCRdb table, and some are missing; sequencing was by immunoSEQ multiplex PCR. The table has 400,000 to 450,000 clones, roughly 90% seen once. A note on this clone: Its antigen is not known.

The V and J ends lost 5 bases and 2 bases respectively, with 4 bases between them. This CDR3 has 11 amino acids. CDR1 MDHEN and CDR2 SYDVKM come from the germline V gene. The input for sequencing was peripheral blood, taken in a trial of Ad26.COV2.S vaccine versus placebo. The clonotype originates from a person aged 18-65 years who received the Ad26.COV2.S COVID-19 vaccine or a placebo. J is TRBJ2-7 and V is TRBV28; D is ambiguous. The CDR3 region is CASSTPYEQYF. The CDR3 DNA sequence: TGTGCCAGCAGTACCCCCTACGAGCAGTACTTC.